Shown below are 27 T cell receptor beta chains from a single sample sequenced in a study of T cell responses to AZD1222 COVID-19 vaccine (dated by TCRdb to the early 2020s). The library came from the immunoSEQ multiplex PCR assay. Held by TCRdb, this immuneACCESS table contains in-frame sequences only and omits some clones. Under half of the omission traces to an unresolved V gene where checked; the cause of the rest is unknown. Within this sample are 60,000 to 65,000 clones, with 76% of them counted one time only. 11% to 15% of the sample belongs to the ten largest clones. This specimen's time point label, interpreted: baseline before first vaccination. The sample was peripheral blood, taken on day 0 of AZD1222 vaccination. The receptor set was obtained from an adult in good health.

This clone was seen a handful of times. The chain uses TRBV6-6 and TRBJ2-1; D possibly corresponds to TRBD2 (6 bases). The germline V gene encodes CDR1 MNHNY and CDR2 SVGAGI (reference sequence). V was shortened by 5 bases and J by 3 bases, with 17 bases between the two germline ends. The length of the CDR3 is 16 residues. The CDR3 sequence: CASSPLVGGNYNEQFF. The CDR3 nucleotides read TGTGCCAGCAGTCCCCTTGTCGGGGGAAACTACAATGAGCAGTTCTTC.

The V gene is TRBV10-2, the J gene TRBJ2-2; TRBD2 agrees at 10 bases. Trimming removed 4 bases from V and 5 bases from J; junction bases left unmatched: 4. The length of the CDR3 is 15 residues. Germline V gene sequence: CDR1 WSHSY, CDR2 SAAADI. The CDR3 sequence: CASSGLSGGTGELFF. Here the CDR3 DNA reads TGCGCCAGCAGTGGGCTTAGCGGGGGGACCGGGGAGCTGTTTTTT.

The J gene is TRBJ2-5, the V gene TRBV30; no definite D call. This CDR3 has 12 amino acids. Germline V gene sequence: CDR1 GTSNPN, CDR2 SVGIG (reference sequence). Trimming left V 2 bases short and J 1 base short, with 5 bases between. The CDR3 nucleotides read TGTGCCTGGAGTCCCCGCCAAGAGACCCAGTACTTC. Its protein is CAWSPRQETQYF.

The V gene is TRBV6-5, the J gene TRBJ2-2; unclear D gene. Germline CDR1 reads MNHEY; CDR2 reads SVGAGI. The CDR3 is 13 residues long. V dropped 3 bases and J dropped 5 bases, with 7 bases sitting between them. The CDR3 is CASSYSWTGELFF. CDR3 DNA sequence: TGTGCCAGCAGTTATTCATGGACCGGGGAGCTGTTTTTT.

The gene calls are TRBV4-3 and TRBJ2-5; no definite D call. The germline V and J ends were trimmed by 0 bases and 4 bases, with 15 bases remaining between them. This CDR3 has 16 amino acids. Germline assignment: CDR1 LGHNA and CDR2 YSLEER. In DNA, the CDR3 is TGCGCCAGCAGCCAAGAAGGCGGCAGCGCCCTAGAGACCCAGTACTTC. The encoded protein is CASSQEGGSALETQYF.

This chain links TRBV12-3 or TRBV12-4 with TRBJ1-2; no clear D. The ends were cut back, 1 base at V and 4 bases at J, with 4 bases in the middle. The CDR3 sequence is 12 residues long. Here the CDR3 reads CASSLEFYGYTF. The DNA of the CDR3 is TGTGCCAGCAGTTTAGAGTTCTATGGCTACACCTTC.

The rearrangement joins TRBV3-1 (or the pseudogene TRBV3-2) to TRBJ1-5, with D hard to call. Trimming took 6 bases from V and 2 from J, leaving 11 bases between them. Germline loops: CDR1 LGHDT, CDR2 YNNKEL (reference sequence). The length of the CDR3 is 14 residues. The CDR3 nucleotides read TGTGCCAGCAGTTCATCGGACCGCAATCAGCCCCAGCATTTT. It specifies CASSSSDRNQPQHF.

This chain's CDR3 is CASSSGHLNTEAFF. CDR3 nucleotides: TGTGCCAGCAGCTCAGGACATTTGAACACTGAAGCTTTCTTT. The chain uses TRBV13 and TRBJ1-1; D perhaps matches TRBD1 (5 bases). Trimming removed 4 bases from V and 0 bases from J, with 9 bases in between. Germline CDR1 PRHDT, CDR2 FYEKMQ (reference sequence). This CDR3 has 14 amino acids.

The V call is TRBV4-3, the J call TRBJ1-2; TRBD1 might be the D (6 bases). This CDR3 is built from 13 residues. Trimming shortened V by 4 bases and J by 3 bases, and 9 bases separated the two germline ends. Germline assignment: CDR1 LGHNA and CDR2 YSLEER. The CDR3 DNA reads TGCGCCAGCAGCCGTGAGGGGGACTATGGCTACACCTTC. It specifies CASSREGDYGYTF.

The V call is TRBV6-5, the J call TRBJ2-1; D is possibly TRBD1 (6 bases). Trimming took 0 bases from V and 15 from J, leaving 18 bases between them. The CDR3 sequence is 14 residues long. The germline CDR1 and CDR2 sequences are MNHEY and SVGAGI. The CDR3 protein is CASSYSFESGAAFF. The CDR3, as DNA: TGTGCCAGCAGTTACTCATTTGAGTCAGGGGCCGCGTTCTTC.

In its sample, this clone was seen once. The V and J genes are TRBV4-3 and TRBJ2-3; TRBD2 matches 13 bases. CDR1 is LGHNA and CDR2 is YSLEER in the germline V gene. The CDR3 has 17 amino acids. J lost 6 bases, V lost 1 base, and 7 bases had no gene match. The CDR3 DNA reads TGCGCCAGCAGCCAAGTGCTCGGGACTAGCGGGGTGGATACGCAGTATTTT. Its translation: CASSQVLGTSGVDTQYF.

This CDR3 reads CASSEGTDFYGYTF. The CDR3, as DNA: TGCGCCAGCAGTGAGGGGACGGACTTCTATGGCTACACCTTC. The chain uses TRBV10-1 and TRBJ1-2, with D possibly TRBD1 on 5 matching bases. CDR3 length equals 14 residues. The V end lost 2 bases, the J end lost 4 bases, and 11 bases lay between the germline ends. Germline V gene data show CDR1 as WNHNN and CDR2 as SYGVQD (reference sequence).

The chain carries TRBV30 and TRBJ2-7, with a tentative D call TRBD2 (6 bases). The ends were cut back, 3 bases at V and 5 bases at J, with 14 bases in the middle. The CDR3 is made up of 13 amino acids. Germline V lookup: CDR1 GTSNPN, CDR2 SVGIG (reference sequence). The DNA for the CDR3 is TGTGCCTGGAGGCGGAGGGGAGGCCACGAGCAGTACTTC. Residues: CAWRRRGGHEQYF.

V gene TRBV4-3 combines with J gene TRBJ1-5; D is unclear. Trimming cost V 3 bases and J 6 bases, with 12 bases left between them. The CDR3 loop spans 14 amino acids. Germline V gene sequence: CDR1 LGHNA, CDR2 YSLEER. DNA for the CDR3: TGCGCCAGCAGCCAGACCCAGAGCTCTCAGCCCCAGCATTTT. Protein sequence: CASSQTQSSQPQHF.

CDR3 sequence reads: CASSLLSGGPHNEQFF. The CDR3 DNA is TGTGCCAGCAGCTTGTTGAGCGGGGGGCCCCACAATGAGCAGTTCTTC. The chain couples TRBV5-4 to TRBJ2-1; 9 positions match TRBD2. V trimming: 1 base; J trimming: 5 bases; junction bases outside the gene matches: 7. Germline V lookup: CDR1 SGHNT, CDR2 YYREEE (reference sequence). This CDR3 is built from 16 residues.

This clone was seen a handful of times. The gene calls are TRBV5-6 and TRBJ1-2, with no clear D. V was trimmed by 5 bases and J by 0 bases, leaving 11 bases between them. Germline CDR1 reads SGHDT; CDR2 reads YYEEEE. The CDR3 runs 14 residues. The CDR3 here is CASRVTSANYGYTF. The CDR3, as DNA: TGTGCCAGCAGAGTAACATCGGCTAACTATGGCTACACCTTC.

There are a few counts of this clone. The gene calls are TRBV4-1 and TRBJ2-2, with TRBD1 as a possible D gene (5 bases). The ends were cut back, 0 bases at V and 2 bases at J, with 19 bases in the middle. Germline CDR1 and CDR2: MGHRA and YSYEKL. The CDR3 has 19 residues. The CDR3 sequence is CASSQDWPPTTDNTGELFF. The CDR3 nucleotides read TGCGCCAGCAGCCAAGATTGGCCCCCAACGACAGACAACACCGGGGAGCTGTTTTTT.

The chain joins TRBV6-4 to TRBJ1-6; TRBD1 aligns across 7 bases. Germline V CDR1 and CDR2: MRHNA, SNTAGT. This CDR3 has 21 residues. V shed 0 bases and J 6 bases; nucleotides not matched to a gene: 20. The CDR3 spells CASSDSQGVVEARPFNSPLHF. The CDR3 nucleotides are TGTGCCAGCAGTGACTCTCAGGGGGTTGTGGAGGCTCGCCCGTTTAATTCACCCCTCCACTTT.

The V call is TRBV4-3, the J call TRBJ2-7; D gene unclear. Per germline, CDR1 LGHNA and CDR2 YSLEER. The CDR3 length is 15 residues. V was trimmed by 1 base and J by 0 bases, leaving 10 bases between them. CDR3 amino acids: CASSQGVRSSYEQYF. Here the CDR3 DNA reads TGCGCCAGCAGCCAAGGGGTCAGGAGCTCCTACGAGCAGTACTTC.

This chain joins TRBV6-1 and TRBJ1-4, with D hard to call. V lost 1 base and J lost 8, with 5 bases in between. This CDR3 spans 12 amino acids. Germline CDR1 reads MNHNS; CDR2 reads SASEGT. The chain's CDR3 is CASSEGGEKLFF. The CDR3 DNA is TGTGCCAGCAGTGAAGGAGGGGAAAAACTGTTTTTT.

The J gene is TRBJ1-3, the V gene TRBV7-9; D is possibly TRBD1 (6 bases). Trimming pared 5 bases from V and 5 bases from J, leaving 13 bases between. CDR1 is SEHNR and CDR2 is FQNEAQ in the germline V gene (reference sequence). The CDR3 sequence is 14 residues long. For the CDR3, the DNA is TGTGCCAGCAGCGGCGCAGGGGCAAGAAACACCATATATTTT. Translation: CASSGAGARNTIYF.

This clone was seen a few times. This rearrangement joins TRBV28 to TRBJ2-4; no clear D gene. Germline V gene data show CDR1 as MDHEN and CDR2 as SYDVKM. CDR3 length: 13 residues. Trimming took 8 bases from V and 3 from J, leaving 11 bases between them. The CDR3 DNA reads TGTGCCAGCTCGCACGCGGACAAAAACATTCAGTACTTC. This translates into CASSHADKNIQYF.

The chain employs TRBV7-6 and TRBJ1-6; 10 nucleotides line up with TRBD1. The length of the CDR3 is 15 residues. Trimming removed 5 bases from V and 5 bases from J; junction bases left unmatched: 3. Germline V gene sequence: CDR1 SGHVS, CDR2 FNYEAQ. The CDR3 DNA reads TGTGCCAGCAGCAAAGGACAGGGGGATAATTCACCCCTCCACTTT. As protein: CASSKGQGDNSPLHF.

The rearrangement uses TRBV7-8 and TRBJ1-5, with no clear D. This CDR3 contains 13 residues. Trimming cost V 3 bases and J 4 bases, with 7 bases left between them. Germline V gives CDR1 SGHVS, CDR2 FQNEAQ. The CDR3 region has the DNA TGTGCCAGCAGCTTCGGAGGGAATCAGCCCCAGCATTTT. Translating gives CASSFGGNQPQHF.

The J gene is TRBJ2-3, the V gene TRBV7-2, with unresolved D. This CDR3 contains 12 residues. V was trimmed by 7 bases and J by 3 bases, leaving 8 bases between them. The germline V gene encodes CDR1 SGHTA and CDR2 FQGNSA. CDR3 DNA sequence: TGTGCCAGCACTTTTATGACAGATACGCAGTATTTT. It translates to CASTFMTDTQYF. The full variable domain, with the rest looked up from reference TRBV7-2 and TRBJ2-3, is GAGVSQSPSNKVTEKGKDVELRCDPISGHTALYWYRQSLGQGLEFLIYFQGNSAPDKSGLPSDRFSAERTGGSVSTLTIQRTQQEDSAVYLCASTFMTDTQYFGPGTRLTVL.

V gene TRBV7-2 combines with J gene TRBJ1-6; no firm D call. V dropped 6 bases and J dropped 5 bases, with 11 bases sitting between them. The CDR3 extends over 14 amino acids. Germline V gives CDR1 SGHTA, CDR2 FQGNSA. CDR3 DNA: TGTGCCAGCAGTCTAGGGAGGGATAATTCACCCCTCCACTTT. This encodes CASSLGRDNSPLHF. Variable domain in full (rest from reference TRBV7-2 and TRBJ1-6): GAGVSQSPSNKVTEKGKDVELRCDPISGHTALYWYRQSLGQGLEFLIYFQGNSAPDKSGLPSDRFSAERTGGSVSTLTIQRTQQEDSAVYLCASSLGRDNSPLHFGNGTRLTVT.

This clone showed up just a few times. The rearrangement uses TRBV2 and TRBJ1-5, with D unresolved. V lost 4 bases and J 4 bases, leaving 14 bases between the germline ends. This CDR3 contains 15 residues. The V gene's germline CDR1 is SNHLY and CDR2 FYNNEI. CDR3 in amino acids: CASSVQDRSNQPQHF. CDR3 DNA: TGTGCCAGCAGTGTCCAGGACCGTTCGAATCAGCCCCAGCATTTT.